This passage covers 10 T cell receptor beta chains from one sample sequenced in a study of control samples from healthy donors and cancer patients. Clones were sequenced by immunoSEQ multiplex PCR, and TCRdb holds only the in-frame ones, with some missing. Counted here are some 90,000 clones, roughly nine tenths occurring once; the ten biggest clones make up approximately 7.6%. Sequencing input: blood. All receptors come from a woman aged 55-75 years in good health.

The V call is TRBV6-4, the J call TRBJ2-3; maybe TRBD2 (6 bases). Germline V gives CDR1 MRHNA, CDR2 SNTAGT. Trimming pared 8 bases from V and 5 bases from J, leaving 26 bases between. There are 17 residues in the CDR3. This CDR3 is CASSVPWREDQEDTQYF. The CDR3 region has the DNA TGTGCCAGCTCGGTCCCCTGGAGGGAGGACCAGGAAGATACGCAGTATTTT.

The rearrangement links TRBV7-6 to TRBJ2-3, with D uncertain. Germline lookup yields CDR1 SGHVS and CDR2 FNYEAQ. The V gene lost 1 base and the J gene lost 0 bases, with 5 bases spanning the gap. This CDR3 is built from 14 residues. The CDR3: CASSLDPSTDTQYF. CDR3 bases: TGTGCCAGCAGCTTAGACCCTAGCACAGATACGCAGTATTTT.

V and J are TRBV18 and TRBJ1-2, with 7 bases aligning to TRBD1. The germline CDR1 and CDR2 sequences are KGHSH and LQKENI. This CDR3 comprises 16 residues. Germline trimming cut 2 bases from V and 4 bases from J; bases unmatched to any gene: 10. Written as DNA, the CDR3 is TGTGCCAGCTCACCAACAGGGGCCTGGGATTTCTATGGCTACACCTTC. It yields the protein CASSPTGAWDFYGYTF.

The chain employs TRBV6-4 and TRBJ2-6, with D possibly being TRBD2 (6 bases). This CDR3 has 19 residues. Germline V lookup: CDR1 MRHNA, CDR2 SNTAGT. Trimming pared 0 bases from V and 0 bases from J, leaving 15 bases between. This chain's CDR3 is CASSDSYLGGRSGANVLTF. DNA for the CDR3: TGTGCCAGCAGTGACTCTTATTTGGGGGGTCGCTCTGGGGCCAACGTCCTGACTTTC.

This chain joins TRBV25-1 and TRBJ2-7; D is perhaps TRBD2 (5 bases). The V end was cut by 7 bases, the J end by 4 bases, with 14 bases between. Germline values: CDR1 MGHDK, CDR2 SYGVNS. The CDR3 is 13 residues long. CDR3 nucleotide sequence: TGTGCCAGCAAAGCGGACCCTTATTACGAGCAGTACTTC. This codes for CASKADPYYEQYF.

The gene calls are TRBV5-1 and TRBJ1-1; 7 positions match TRBD1. This CDR3 has 13 residues. Germline V gene data show CDR1 as SGHRS and CDR2 as YFSETQ. Germline trimming cut 2 bases from V and 5 bases from J; bases unmatched to any gene: 3. The CDR3 DNA reads as TGCGCCAGCAGCTTCAGGGGGGGAACTGAAGCTTTCTTT. This codes for CASSFRGGTEAFF.

This clone was counted a few times. The chain joins TRBV5-1 to TRBJ2-1; TRBD1 aligns across 12 bases. From germline, CDR1 is SGHRS and CDR2 YFSETQ. The J segment lost 9 bases and the V segment lost 3 bases, leaving 7 bases of the junction unmatched. This CDR3 region has 15 residues. The CDR3 nucleotides read TGCGCCAGCAGCTCCACCGGGACAGGGGGCGGTGAGCAGTTCTTC. Its protein is CASSSTGTGGGEQFF.

CDR3 nucleotide sequence: TGTGCCAGCAGGCAAAGGGAGGTTGAAAAACTGTTTTTT. This translates into CASRQREVEKLFF. The chain carries TRBV27 and TRBJ1-4; D call uncertain. The germline V and J ends were trimmed by 6 bases and 7 bases, with 12 bases remaining between them. Germline V CDR1 and CDR2: MNHEY, SMNVEV (reference sequence). CDR3 size: 13 residues.

The chain joins TRBV18 to TRBJ2-7; D not certain. CDR1 KGHSH and CDR2 LQKENI come from the germline V gene. The CDR3 is made up of 14 amino acids. The ends were cut back, 3 bases at V and 4 bases at J, with 13 bases in the middle. CDR3 bases: TGTGCCAGCTCACCGGACCATTACCTTTACGAGCAGTACTTC. Its protein product is CASSPDHYLYEQYF.

The chain combines TRBV7-9 with TRBJ2-1; TRBD2 matches 11 bases. The CDR3 runs to 16 residues. Germline V gives CDR1 SEHNR, CDR2 FQNEAQ (reference sequence). V trimming: 2 bases; J trimming: 10 bases; junction bases outside the gene matches: 10. The CDR3 loop is CASSLRLAGIYWEQFF. The DNA for the CDR3 is TGTGCCAGCAGCTTACGACTAGCGGGGATCTACTGGGAGCAGTTCTTC.